What follows are 5 T cell receptor beta chains derived from one specimen sequenced in a study of control samples from healthy donors and cancer patients. Method: immunoSEQ multiplex PCR; TCRdb's copy keeps in-frame clones and lacks some. This sample has approximately 70,000 clones, with approximately 84% found just once. Material: blood. The receptors were gathered from a man in his fifties in good health.

A single count supports this clone. V usage is TRBV11-2 and J usage is TRBJ2-2; D ambiguous. Trimming took 4 bases from V and 7 from J, leaving 10 bases between them. The CDR3 is made up of 13 amino acids. In germline, CDR1 is SGHAT, CDR2 FQNNGV. The CDR3 loop reads CASSSLWVGELFF. The CDR3 nucleotides read TGTGCCAGCAGCTCACTATGGGTCGGGGAGCTGTTTTTT.

The chain recombines TRBV5-1 with TRBJ2-2; TRBD2 agrees at 8 bases. The CDR3 length is 19 residues. CDR1 and CDR2 from the germline V gene are SGHRS and YFSETQ. The trim removed 4 bases at V and 1 base at J, leaving 15 bases unmatched. CDR3 amino acids: CASSLFPAIAGLNTGELFF. The DNA for the CDR3 is TGCGCCAGCAGCCTGTTCCCCGCTATAGCGGGGCTGAACACCGGGGAGCTGTTTTTT.

The chain recombines TRBV10-3 with TRBJ1-6; 8 bases fit TRBD1. The CDR3 loop spans 17 amino acids. Germline trimming cut 0 bases from V and 5 bases from J; bases unmatched to any gene: 6. In germline, CDR1 is ENHRY, CDR2 SYGVKD. Here the CDR3 reads CAISESTGGNNNSPLHF. The DNA for the CDR3 is TGTGCCATCAGTGAGTCTACAGGGGGGAACAATAATTCACCCCTCCACTTT.

This clone was seen a single time. The chain links TRBV5-1 to TRBJ2-5, with a weak D call TRBD1 (6 bases). The CDR3 extends over 14 amino acids. Trimming pared 4 bases from V and 5 bases from J, leaving 15 bases between. Germline CDR1 reads SGHRS; CDR2 reads YFSETQ. The CDR3 DNA is TGCGCCAGCAGCGAAGGACAGTGGGGGGAGACCCAGTACTTC. Protein: CASSEGQWGETQYF.

The V and J genes are TRBV6-4 and TRBJ2-3; D perhaps matches TRBD2 (7 bases). Trimming left V 2 bases short and J 5 bases short, with 14 bases between. The CDR3 runs 15 residues. Looked up from germline, CDR1 is MRHNA and CDR2 is SNTAGT. The DNA of the CDR3 is TGTGCCAGCAGTGACAAGGCAGGGGAGGGAGATACGCAGTATTTT. Translating gives CASSDKAGEGDTQYF.